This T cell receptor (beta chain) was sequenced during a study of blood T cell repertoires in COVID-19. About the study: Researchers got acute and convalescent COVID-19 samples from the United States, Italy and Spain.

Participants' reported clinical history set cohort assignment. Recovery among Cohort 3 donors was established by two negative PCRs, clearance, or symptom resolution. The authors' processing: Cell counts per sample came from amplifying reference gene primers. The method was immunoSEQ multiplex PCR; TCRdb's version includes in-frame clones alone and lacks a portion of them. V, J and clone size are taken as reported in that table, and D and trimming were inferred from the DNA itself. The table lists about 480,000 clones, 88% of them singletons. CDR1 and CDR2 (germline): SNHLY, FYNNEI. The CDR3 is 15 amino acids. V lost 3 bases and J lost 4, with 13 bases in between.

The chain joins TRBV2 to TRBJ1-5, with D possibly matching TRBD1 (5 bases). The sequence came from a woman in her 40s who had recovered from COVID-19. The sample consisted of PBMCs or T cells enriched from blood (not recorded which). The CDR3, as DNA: TGTGCCAGCAGTGAGCAGGGAGGACGGAATCAGCCCCAGCATTTT. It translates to CASSEQGGRNQPQHF.